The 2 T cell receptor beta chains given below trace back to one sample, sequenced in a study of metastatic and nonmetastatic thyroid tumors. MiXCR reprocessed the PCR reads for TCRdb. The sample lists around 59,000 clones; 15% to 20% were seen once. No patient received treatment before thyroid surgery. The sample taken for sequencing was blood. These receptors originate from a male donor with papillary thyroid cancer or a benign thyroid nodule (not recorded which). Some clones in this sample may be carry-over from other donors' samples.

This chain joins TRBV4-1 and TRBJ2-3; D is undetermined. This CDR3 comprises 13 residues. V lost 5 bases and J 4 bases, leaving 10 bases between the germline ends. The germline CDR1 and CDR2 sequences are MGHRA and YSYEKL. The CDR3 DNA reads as TGCGCCAGCAGCATGGGGTTTTCAGATACGCAGTATTTT. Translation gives CASSMGFSDTQYF.

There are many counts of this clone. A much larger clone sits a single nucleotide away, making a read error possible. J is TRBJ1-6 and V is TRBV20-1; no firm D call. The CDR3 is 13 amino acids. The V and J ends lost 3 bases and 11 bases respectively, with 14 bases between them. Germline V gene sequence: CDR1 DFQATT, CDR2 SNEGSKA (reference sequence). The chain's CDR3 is CSASKGRVPPLHF. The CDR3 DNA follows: TGCAGTGCTAGTAAGGGTAGGGTTCCACCCCTCCACTTT.